This TCR beta chain was observed in a study of shared clonotypes between healthy human individuals. The CDR3 has 13 residues. Trimming removed 7 bases from V and 0 bases from J, with 9 bases in between. Germline loops: CDR1 MDHEN, CDR2 SYDVKM. Points on this clone: Its antigen is not known.

Study-level points and caveats: Donor scarcity curtailed the genetic and exposure-history diversity represented herein. Memory subsets had estimated richness that was generally smaller than that of naive subsets. Clonotype sharing across several donors was observed for approximately 5% of naive CD4 clonotypes.

The assay used deep level. TCRdb's copy holds only in-frame clones and misses some; the assay was immunoSEQ multiplex PCR. The repertoire has about 2 million clones, roughly 96% of them found once; the top ten carry around 0.13%. The receptor comes from a man younger than 35 in good health. The sequenced material came from naive CD4+ T cells sorted from blood. Subset meaning: CD45RA+ positively selected. The rearrangement joins TRBV28 to TRBJ1-1; D is unresolved. CDR3 protein: CASTNVVNTEAFF. DNA of the CDR3: TGTGCCAGCACCAATGTGGTGAACACTGAAGCTTTCTTT.